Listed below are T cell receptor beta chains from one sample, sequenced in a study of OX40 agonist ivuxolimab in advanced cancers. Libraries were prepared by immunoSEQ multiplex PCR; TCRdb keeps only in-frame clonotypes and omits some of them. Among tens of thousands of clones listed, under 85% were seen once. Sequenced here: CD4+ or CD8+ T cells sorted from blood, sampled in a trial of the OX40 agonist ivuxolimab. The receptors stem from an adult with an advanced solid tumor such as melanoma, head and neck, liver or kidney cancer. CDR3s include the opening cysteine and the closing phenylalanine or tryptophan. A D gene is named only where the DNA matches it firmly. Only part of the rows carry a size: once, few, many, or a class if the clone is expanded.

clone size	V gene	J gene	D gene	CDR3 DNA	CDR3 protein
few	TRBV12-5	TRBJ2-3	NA	TGTGCTAGTGGTTTCGCAGATACGCAGTATTTT	CASGFADTQYF
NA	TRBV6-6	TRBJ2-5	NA	TGTGCCAGCAGTAGGGGGGGAGGAGAGACCCAGTACTTC	CASSRGGGETQYF
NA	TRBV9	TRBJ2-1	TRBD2	TGTGCCAGCAGCTCCAGCGGGAGCTACAATGAGCAGTTCTTC	CASSSSGSYNEQFF
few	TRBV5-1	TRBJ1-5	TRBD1	TGCGCCAGCAGCTTGGGGGACAGGAATCAGCCCCAGCATTTT	CASSLGDRNQPQHF
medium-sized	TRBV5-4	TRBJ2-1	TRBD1	TGTGCCTGCCGCAGGGGGAATGAGCAGTTCTTC	CACRRGNEQFF
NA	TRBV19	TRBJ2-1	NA	TGTGCCAGTAGTATCCGGACAGTCAGTTCCTACAATGAGCAGTTCTTC	CASSIRTVSSYNEQFF
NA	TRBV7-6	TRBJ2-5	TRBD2	TGTGCCAGCAGCGCCGGACTAGCGGGGGGGCAAGAGACCCAGTACTTC	CASSAGLAGGQETQYF
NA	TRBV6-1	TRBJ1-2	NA	TGTGCCAGTGCCCAATGGGACGCTGGATATGGCTACACCTTC	CASAQWDAGYGYTF
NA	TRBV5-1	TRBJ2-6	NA	TGCGCCAGCAGCCAGGGGAGTTCTGGGGCCAACGTCCTGACTTTC	CASSQGSSGANVLTF
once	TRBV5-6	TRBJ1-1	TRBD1	TGTGCCAGCAGCTTACAACAGGGGGCAAAGAGGGCTGAAGCTTTCTTT	CASSLQQGAKRAEAFF
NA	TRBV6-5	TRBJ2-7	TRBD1	TGTGCCAGCAGGTACTCGGGGACAGGGGCCTACGAGCAGTACTTC	CASRYSGTGAYEQYF
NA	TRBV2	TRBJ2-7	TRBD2	TGTGCCAGCAGTAGCGGGAGAAGCTCCTACGAGCAGTACTTC	CASSSGRSSYEQYF
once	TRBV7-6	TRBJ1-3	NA	TGTGCCAGCAGCCCGGGAACTGGAAACACCATATATTTT	CASSPGTGNTIYF
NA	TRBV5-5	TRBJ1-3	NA	TGTGCCAGCAGCTTAGAAGGCCGAAACACCATATATTTT	CASSLEGRNTIYF
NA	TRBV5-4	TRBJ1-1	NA	TGTGCCAGCAGCTTGGGTCAGGACATGAACACTGAAGCTTTCTTT	CASSLGQDMNTEAFF
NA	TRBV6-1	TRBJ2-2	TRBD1	TGTGCCAGCAAGATAACAGGGGTAAACACCGGGGAGCTGTTTTTT	CASKITGVNTGELFF
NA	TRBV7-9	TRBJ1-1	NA	TGTGCCAGCAGCCCAGGACGGCGGGGTACTGAAGCTTTCTTT	CASSPGRRGTEAFF
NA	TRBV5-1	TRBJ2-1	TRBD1	TGCGCCAGCAGCTTGGCCGTGACAGGGCCAAATGAGCAGTTCTTC	CASSLAVTGPNEQFF
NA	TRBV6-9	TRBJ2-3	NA	TGTGCCAGCTTCAGGGCTCAAACTAGCACAGATACGCAGTATTTT	CASFRAQTSTDTQYF
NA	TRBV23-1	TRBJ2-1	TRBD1	TGCGCCAGCAGTCACCCGGGACAGGATAACGATGAGCAGTTCTTC	CASSHPGQDNDEQFF
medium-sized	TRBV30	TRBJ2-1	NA	TGTGCCTGGACCCTCGGGGGAAATGAGCAGTTCTTC	CAWTLGGNEQFF
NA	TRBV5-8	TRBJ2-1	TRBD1	TGTGCCAGCAGCCCCTCTAGGGGGCTGGCTTCGGTTGGTGAGCAGTTCTTC	CASSPSRGLASVGEQFF
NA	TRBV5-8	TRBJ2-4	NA	TGTGCCAGCAGCTTGACCGATGCCAAAAACATTCAGTACTTC	CASSLTDAKNIQYF
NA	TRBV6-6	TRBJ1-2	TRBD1	TGTGCCAGCAGCCGTCAGGGGGCGCAAGGCTATGGCTACACCTTC	CASSRQGAQGYGYTF
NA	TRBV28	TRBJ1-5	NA	TGTGCCAGCAGTTTAAGGGGAGGTTTGAGCAATCAGCCCCAGCATTTT	CASSLRGGLSNQPQHF
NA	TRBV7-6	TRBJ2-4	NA	TGTGCCAGCAGCCGCTTGTCTGGGAACATTCAGTACTTC	CASSRLSGNIQYF
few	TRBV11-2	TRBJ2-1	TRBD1	TGTGCCAGCAGGCCCTCCAACAGGGGGCTTTACAATGAGCAGTTCTTC	CASRPSNRGLYNEQFF
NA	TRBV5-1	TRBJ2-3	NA	TGCGCCAGCAGCTTGGACAGGGCCGCAGATACGCAGTATTTT	CASSLDRAADTQYF